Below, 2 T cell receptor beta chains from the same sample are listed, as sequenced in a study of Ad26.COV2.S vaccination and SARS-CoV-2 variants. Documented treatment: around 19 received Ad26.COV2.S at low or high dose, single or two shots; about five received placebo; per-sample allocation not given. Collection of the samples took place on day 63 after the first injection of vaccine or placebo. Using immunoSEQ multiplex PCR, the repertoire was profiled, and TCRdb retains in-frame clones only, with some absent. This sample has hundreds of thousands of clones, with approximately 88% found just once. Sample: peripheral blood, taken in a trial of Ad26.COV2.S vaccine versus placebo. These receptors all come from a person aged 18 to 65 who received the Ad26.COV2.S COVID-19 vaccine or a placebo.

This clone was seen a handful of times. CDR3: CASSQARKRDRGPDTQYF. The CDR3 DNA reads TGTGCCAGCAGCCAGGCGCGTAAAAGAGACAGGGGGCCGGATACGCAGTATTTT. The genes are TRBV14 and TRBJ2-3; 10 bases are shared with TRBD1. Germline CDR1 and CDR2: SGHDN and FVKESK. CDR3 length: 18 amino acids. The trim removed 3 bases at V and 6 bases at J, leaving 15 bases unmatched.

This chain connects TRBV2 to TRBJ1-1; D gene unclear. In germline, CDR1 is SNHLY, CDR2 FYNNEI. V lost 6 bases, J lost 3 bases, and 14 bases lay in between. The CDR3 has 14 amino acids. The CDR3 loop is CASSLGVEYTEAFF. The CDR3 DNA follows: TGTGCCAGCAGCCTCGGAGTTGAATACACTGAAGCTTTCTTT.